The 13 T cell receptor beta chains listed next were all sequenced from one sample in a study of Ad26.COV2.S vaccination and SARS-CoV-2 variants. Sequenced by immunoSEQ multiplex PCR; TCRdb stores in-frame clones only, minus some. The table records about 480,000 clones, around 90% of them present only once. Treatment indicated: roughly 19 received Ad26.COV2.S at low or high dose, single or two shots; about five received placebo; per-sample allocation not given. Day 63 following the first vaccine or placebo injection was when the samples were taken. The sequencing here drew on peripheral blood, taken in a trial of Ad26.COV2.S vaccine versus placebo. Source of these receptors: a person between 18 and 60 years old who received the Ad26.COV2.S COVID-19 vaccine or a placebo.

This chain uses TRBV7-2 with TRBJ2-7, with no clear D. CDR1 is SGHTA, CDR2 FQGNSA, per germline. V lost 1 base, J lost 7 bases, and 5 bases lay in between. This CDR3 region has 11 residues. This CDR3 is CASSLVVEQYF. The DNA for the CDR3 is TGTGCCAGCAGCTTAGTGGTGGAGCAGTACTTC.

This clone was detected only once. This chain connects TRBV5-1 to TRBJ2-2; TRBD1 is a possible D gene (5 bases). This CDR3 is built from 15 residues. V dropped 0 bases and J dropped 4 bases, with 10 bases sitting between them. The V gene's germline CDR1 is SGHRS and CDR2 YFSETQ. The CDR3 nucleotides read TGCGCCAGCAGCTTGGGGCAGGGAAGCACCGGGGAGCTGTTTTTT. Its protein product is CASSLGQGSTGELFF. Full variable domain (outside the CDR3, taken from reference TRBV5-1 and TRBJ2-2): KAGVTQTPRYLIKTRGQQVTLSCSPISGHRSVSWYQQTPGQGLQFLFEYFSETQRNKGNFPGRFSGRQFSNSRSEMNVSTLELGDSALYLCASSLGQGSTGELFFGEGSRLTVL.

This clone was recorded once. The chain recombines TRBV19 with TRBJ1-2; 7 positions agree with TRBD1. The germline gives CDR1 LNHDA, CDR2 SQIVND (reference sequence). The CDR3 loop spans 12 amino acids. V shed 6 bases and J 5 bases; nucleotides not matched to a gene: 3. The CDR3 DNA is TGTGCCAGTAGCCAGACAGGGTATGGCTACACCTTC. This codes for CASSQTGYGYTF.

This sequence joins TRBV19 and TRBJ2-2; D unclear. V lost 7 bases and J lost 1, with 10 bases in between. Germline V gene lookup returns CDR1 LNHDA and CDR2 SQIVND (reference sequence). The CDR3 sequence is 14 residues long. Written as DNA, the CDR3 is TGTGCCAGTAACATGGTGGGGAACACCGGGGAGCTGTTTTTT. It codes for CASNMVGNTGELFF. The full variable domain, its missing parts supplied by reference TRBV19 and TRBJ2-2, is DGGITQSPKYLFRKEGQNVTLSCEQNLNHDAMYWYRQDPGQGLRLIYYSQIVNDFQKGDIAEGYSVSREKKESFPLTVTSAQKNPTAFYLCASNMVGNTGELFFGEGSRLTVL.

The chain links TRBV21-1 to TRBJ2-7; the listed D gene, TRBD2, was not tested against the DNA. TRBV21-1 is classified as a pseudogene. This CDR3 has 21 residues. DNA of the CDR3: TGTGCCAGCAGCAAGGGGATGAGGACAGGGAAAACTAGCGGGAGGATGGACGAGCAGTACTTC. Translated, it gives CASSKGMRTGKTSGRMDEQYF.

The rearrangement links TRBV20-1 to TRBJ2-3, with D possibly called TRBD1 or TRBD2 (7 bases each). Germline CDR1 and CDR2: DFQATT and SNEGSKA (reference sequence). V gave up 6 bases and J gave up 6 bases, with 10 bases separating them. CDR3 size: 11 residues. CDR3 sequence: CSAQGGDTQYF. DNA of the CDR3: TGCAGTGCGCAGGGGGGGGATACGCAGTATTTT.

The V call is TRBV4-3, the J call TRBJ2-7, with 9 nucleotides matching TRBD2. The CDR3 totals 18 residues. After removal of 1 base from V and 2 bases from J, the junction contained 12 bases not matched to a gene. Germline assignment: CDR1 LGHNA and CDR2 YSLEER. The DNA for the CDR3 is TGCGCCAGCAGCCAAGGTGCCCCCGGGCTAGCGGGAACCTACGAGCAGTACTTC. Translation gives CASSQGAPGLAGTYEQYF.

This clone turned up a few times. This chain links TRBV4-2 with TRBJ2-2; 14 bases match TRBD2. The CDR3 runs 18 residues. Germline V gene data show CDR1 as LGHNA and CDR2 as YNFKEQ. Germline trimming cut 5 bases from V and 6 bases from J; bases unmatched to any gene: 11. The CDR3 DNA sequence: TGTGCCAGCAGCTTGGGACTAGCGGGAGAAGGAGGCTCCGGGGAGCTGTTTTTT. This sequence encodes CASSLGLAGEGGSGELFF.

The chain combines TRBV4-1 with TRBJ1-5, with 8 bases aligning to TRBD1. V lost 3 bases, J lost 7 bases, and 11 bases stayed unmatched. Germline lookup yields CDR1 MGHRA and CDR2 YSYEKL. This CDR3 spans 16 amino acids. CDR3 residues: CASSQGTRGQGQPQHF. As DNA, the CDR3 is TGCGCCAGCAGCCAGGGAACCAGGGGGCAAGGACAGCCCCAGCATTTT.

The rearrangement links TRBV7-8 to TRBJ2-1; D is possibly TRBD2 (5 bases). With 8 bases removed from V and 8 bases from J, the gap between germline ends came to 16 bases. This CDR3 region has 13 residues. Germline CDR1 and CDR2: SGHVS and FQNEAQ. The CDR3 loop is CASAYDGIDEQFF. The DNA for the CDR3 is TGTGCCAGCGCTTATGACGGGATAGATGAGCAGTTCTTC.

J is TRBJ2-7 and V is TRBV19, with 7 bases fitting TRBD1. The V and J ends lost 7 bases and 5 bases, in that order; junction bases with no gene match: 8. CDR1 and CDR2 (germline): LNHDA, SQIVND (reference sequence). The CDR3 covers 13 residues. CDR3 region: CASTTQGSHEQYF. In DNA form, the CDR3 reads TGTGCCAGTACCACACAGGGGTCCCACGAGCAGTACTTC.

This clone has a handful of counts. The rearrangement joins TRBV7-8 to TRBJ2-2; TRBD1 aligns across 7 bases. Germline CDR1 reads SGHVS; CDR2 reads FQNEAQ. The CDR3 loop spans 16 amino acids. Trimming cost V 0 bases and J 0 bases; bases outside gene matches: 1. CDR3 sequence: CASSLAGGANTGELFF. CDR3 bases: TGTGCCAGCAGCTTAGCAGGGGGCGCGAACACCGGGGAGCTGTTTTTT.

This chain connects TRBV4-3 to TRBJ2-5; the D is unclear. V gave up 1 base and J gave up 1 base, with 7 bases separating them. The CDR3 covers 14 residues. The germline V gene has CDR1 LGHNA and CDR2 YSLEER. Here the CDR3 DNA reads TGCGCCAGCAGCCAAGTCAGCAGCCAAGAGACCCAGTACTTC. This gives the protein CASSQVSSQETQYF.